This T cell receptor (beta chain) was recorded in a study of blood T cell repertoires in COVID-19. TCRdb keeps only in-frame clones here, not all; method: immunoSEQ multiplex PCR. The profile covers 20,000 to 25,000 clones, with approximately 80% appearing a single time and around 48% taken by the ten largest. Germline CDR1 and CDR2: GTSNPN and SVGIG (reference sequence). The V end lost 0 bases, the J end lost 0 bases, and 9 bases lay between the germline ends. The CDR3 is 15 residues long. Material: peripheral blood. The clonotype was recovered from a man aged 70 or older with acute or convalescent COVID-19. The chain has TRBV30 and TRBJ1-3; no reliable D call. The CDR3 sequence is CAWSVPTSSGNTIYF. The CDR3 DNA is TGTGCCTGGAGTGTCCCAACCAGCTCTGGAAACACCATATATTTT.